Listed here are 2 T cell receptor beta chains from one sample, sequenced in a study of OX40 agonist ivuxolimab in advanced cancers. The library came from the immunoSEQ multiplex PCR assay. TCRdb stores this immuneACCESS table with in-frame sequences only. Part of the clones is absent; in the studies checked, under half of the shortfall reflects unresolved V genes, and no reason is known for the rest. Counted in this sample were roughly 93,000 clones; about 80% of them appeared once. The top ten constitute 5.5% of the sample. The sample in question was CD4+ or CD8+ T cells sorted from blood, obtained in a trial of the OX40 agonist ivuxolimab. Receptors were obtained from an adult with an advanced solid tumor such as melanoma, head and neck, liver or kidney cancer.

This clone was seen only once. The V gene is TRBV18, the J gene TRBJ2-7; 11 nucleotides align to TRBD1. This CDR3 has 14 residues. V lost 5 bases, J lost 3 bases, and 3 bases stayed unmatched. From germline, CDR1 is KGHSH and CDR2 LQKENI. The CDR3 sequence: CASSGDRGFYEQYF. The CDR3, as DNA: TGTGCCAGCTCAGGGGACAGGGGGTTCTACGAGCAGTACTTC. The full variable domain, rest sourced from reference TRBV18 and TRBJ2-7, is NAGVMQNPRHLVRRRGQEARLRCSPMKGHSHVYWYRQLPEEGLKFMVYLQKENIIDESGMPKERFSAEFPKEGPSILRIQQVVRGDSAAYFCASSGDRGFYEQYFGPGTRLTVT.

This clone was counted a single time. The chain uses TRBV10-3 and TRBJ1-6, with 8 positions matching TRBD1. There are 15 residues in the CDR3. J gave up 3 bases and V 2 bases, and 0 bases lay outside the gene matches. Germline CDR1 ENHRY, CDR2 SYGVKD. The chain's CDR3 is CAISEGTGYNSPLHF. CDR3 nucleotides: TGTGCCATCAGTGAGGGGACAGGCTATAATTCACCCCTCCACTTT.